Each of the 12 T cell receptor beta chains below was sequenced from the same sample in a study of blood T cell repertoires in COVID-19. The assay was immunoSEQ multiplex PCR, and TCRdb's table has in-frame clones only and misses some. This table has roughly 170,000 clones, roughly 70% appearing once. The sample was peripheral blood. All receptors derive from an elderly woman with acute or convalescent COVID-19.

The sample holds a few counts of this clone. The chain combines TRBV30 with TRBJ2-2; D is undetermined. The V end lost 4 bases, the J end lost 7 bases, and 7 bases lay between the germline ends. The CDR3 spans 11 residues. In germline, CDR1 is GTSNPN, CDR2 SVGIG (reference sequence). CDR3 nucleotide sequence: TGTGCCTGGACGCGAAGCGGGGAGCTGTTTTTT. Protein product: CAWTRSGELFF.

The V call is TRBV6-1, the J call TRBJ2-5; 7 bases map to TRBD1. The CDR3 spans 14 residues. CDR1 is MNHNS, CDR2 SASEGT, per germline. J gave up 1 base and V 3 bases, and 2 bases lay outside the gene matches. In nucleotides, the CDR3 is TGTGCCAGCAGTGAGGGACAGCTCCAAGAGACCCAGTACTTC. This gives the protein CASSEGQLQETQYF.

This clone has just one count. The gene calls are TRBV7-8 and TRBJ2-1; D gene ambiguous. V dropped 4 bases and J dropped 2 bases, with 15 bases sitting between them. CDR1 is SGHVS and CDR2 is FQNEAQ in the germline V gene. CDR3 length: 16 amino acids. The chain's CDR3 is CASSSTRIFAYNEQFF. Written as DNA, the CDR3 is TGTGCCAGCAGCTCAACGAGAATTTTCGCCTACAATGAGCAGTTCTTC.

The chain has TRBV30 and TRBJ2-1; 11 bases map to TRBD2. V lost 2 bases and J lost 0; bases outside the gene matches: 12. Germline V CDR1 and CDR2: GTSNPN, SVGIG (reference sequence). This CDR3 region has 19 residues. The CDR3 is CAWSSGLAGGKSSYNEQFF. In DNA form, the CDR3 reads TGTGCCTGGAGTTCGGGGCTAGCGGGAGGCAAGAGCTCCTACAATGAGCAGTTCTTC. Drawing the rest from reference TRBV30 and TRBJ2-1, the complete variable domain is SQTIHQWPATLVQPVGSPLSLECTVEGTSNPNLYWYRQAAGRGLQLLFYSVGIGQISSEVPQNLSASRPQDRQFILSSKKLLLSDSGFYLCAWSSGLAGGKSSYNEQFFGPGTRLTVL.

This chain uses TRBV6-6 with TRBJ1-2, with 9 bases matching TRBD1. CDR1 is MNHNY and CDR2 is SVGAGI in the germline V gene (reference sequence). There are 15 residues in the CDR3. V shed 6 bases and J 3 bases; nucleotides not matched to a gene: 8. CDR3 sequence (DNA): TGTGCCAGCAGCCCTACAGGGGGCCTGGACTATGGCTACACCTTC. Translation gives CASSPTGGLDYGYTF.

The table lists this clone with a few counts. The chain recombines TRBV9 with TRBJ2-7; 9 nucleotides align to TRBD2. The V segment lost 4 bases and the J segment 1 base; nucleotides outside the gene matches: 6. Germline V gene data show CDR1 as SGDLS and CDR2 as YYNGEE. This CDR3 has 15 residues. The CDR3 reads CASSIGTSSSYEQYF. For the CDR3, the DNA is TGTGCCAGCAGCATCGGGACTAGCTCGTCCTACGAGCAGTACTTC.

This clone has only a few counts. The chain couples TRBV11-2 to TRBJ2-1, with unresolved D. V lost 4 bases and J 6 bases, leaving 13 bases between the germline ends. The CDR3 loop spans 14 amino acids. The V gene's germline CDR1 is SGHAT and CDR2 FQNNGV. This chain's CDR3 is CASSSLQVLNEQFF. The CDR3 DNA follows: TGTGCCAGCAGCTCCCTTCAGGTCCTCAATGAGCAGTTCTTC.

The chain employs TRBV5-1 and TRBJ2-3, with TRBD2 matching 11 bases. V dropped 5 bases and J dropped 2; count of bases not matched to a gene: 4. Per germline, CDR1 SGHRS and CDR2 YFSETQ. The CDR3 is made up of 15 amino acids. This chain's CDR3 is CASSTSGRVTDTQYF. As DNA, the CDR3 is TGCGCCAGCAGTACTAGCGGGAGAGTCACAGATACGCAGTATTTT.

The J gene is TRBJ1-4, the V gene TRBV29-1; tentatively, D is TRBD1 (6 bases). With 5 bases removed from V and 7 bases from J, the gap between germline ends came to 11 bases. Per germline, CDR1 SQVTM and CDR2 ANQGSEA. This CDR3 is 12 amino acids long. The CDR3 region has the DNA TGCAGCGTTACCGAAGGGGGTGAAAAACTGTTTTTT. Amino acids: CSVTEGGEKLFF.

The chain has TRBV7-9 and TRBJ2-1; maybe TRBD2 (7 bases). Per the germline V gene, CDR1 is SEHNR and CDR2 is FQNEAQ (reference sequence). This CDR3 spans 17 amino acids. V dropped 1 base and J dropped 6 bases, with 19 bases sitting between them. The CDR3 region has the DNA TGTGCCAGCAGCTTAGGTTTCCGGGGGGCGACTATCAATGAGCAGTTCTTC. Protein product: CASSLGFRGATINEQFF.

The chain recombines TRBV27 with TRBJ1-1, with 7 positions matching TRBD1. Germline loops: CDR1 MNHEY, CDR2 SMNVEV (reference sequence). The length of the CDR3 is 12 residues. The V gene end was trimmed by 5 bases and the J gene end by 5 bases; junction bases not matched to a gene: 2. CDR3 DNA sequence: TGTGCCAGCAGTAGACAGGGAACTGAAGCTTTCTTT. This gives the protein CASSRQGTEAFF.

This chain uses TRBV3-1 (or the pseudogene TRBV3-2) with TRBJ1-3; 9 positions match TRBD1. J lost 7 bases, V lost 5 bases, and 9 bases had no gene match. Germline V gene data show CDR1 as LGHDT and CDR2 as YNNKEL (reference sequence). The CDR3 sequence is 15 residues long. The CDR3 nucleotides read TGTGCCAGCAGCTCCTTAGGGACAGGGAAGAACACCATATATTTT. Encoded protein: CASSSLGTGKNTIYF.